This record concerns one T cell receptor beta chain sequence. Its antigen is undetermined. Germline CDR1 reads MNHEY; CDR2 reads SMNVEV (reference sequence). This CDR3 is 13 amino acids long. Naive CD8+ T cells were CD45RO-CCR7+CD27+CD95-. TRB cDNA was prepared as libraries by UMI-labeled 5' RACE. TCRdb re-called the 5' RACE reads and catalogs CDR3 proteins one per entry, DNA excluded. The sample holds 140,000 to 150,000 distinct CDR3 sequences. The data derive from a study of CXCR3-negative and CXCR3-positive naive CD8 T cells. Study-level results: TRB CDR3s were more hydrophobic in CXCR3-positive than in CXCR3-negative naive cells. Cryopreservation partially lowered CXCR3 expression, so most assays used fresh PBMCs.

The rearrangement links TRBV27 to TRBJ2-1. Sequencing used naive CXCR3+ CD8+ T cells from blood. Subset specified: CD45RO-CCR7+CD27+CD95- naive CD8+ T cells expressing CXCR3 (TNR3+). The sequence derives from a human donor in good health. Some clones in this sample may be carry-over from other donors' samples. This chain's CDR3 is CASSLNLKYEQFF.